Below are 9 T cell receptor beta chains sequenced from a single sample in a study of vaccination and CD4 T cells after COVID-19. Indicated treatment: roughly 11-day PBMC culture with coronavirus spike peptide pools or control peptides (ViraFEST assay). Their cognate antigens are unknown. Sequencing of DNA taken from cultured CD4+ T cells relied on the Oncomine TCR Beta short-read assay. TCRdb fed the PCR reads into MiXCR, producing one record per CDR3 protein. The sample lists about 20,000 distinct CDR3 sequences, roughly 50% occurring once. The sample was CD4+ T cells from blood, cultured in vitro. Receptor source: a human donor who had recovered from COVID-19.

The chain combines TRBV19 with TRBJ2-2; 9 bases are shared with TRBD2. Per the germline V gene, CDR1 is LNHDA and CDR2 is SQIVND (reference sequence). CDR3 length: 15 residues. Trimming removed 8 bases from V and 2 bases from J; junction bases left unmatched: 6. As DNA, the CDR3 is TGTGCCAGTCGGTTAGCGGGAGCAAACACCGGGGAGCTGTTTTTT. Residues: CASRLAGANTGELFF.

This clonotype has only a few counts. The V call is TRBV20-1, the J call TRBJ1-5, with TRBD1 matching 9 bases. Trimming removed 1 base from V and 6 bases from J; junction bases left unmatched: 13. Germline V gene data show CDR1 as DFQATT and CDR2 as SNEGSKA (reference sequence). This CDR3 comprises 17 residues. The CDR3 region has the DNA TGCAGTGCTAGAGCCGGGACAGGGCCCCCTCTGAGTCAGCCCCAGCATTTT. Its protein product is CSARAGTGPPLSQPQHF.

This clonotype has more than one count but fewer than ten. The chain carries TRBV28 and TRBJ1-6; D unresolved. Germline assignment: CDR1 MDHEN and CDR2 SYDVKM. The V and J ends lost 2 bases and 1 base respectively, with 6 bases between them. This CDR3 is 15 amino acids long. In nucleotides, the CDR3 is TGTGCCAGCAGTTTACCCACGTCCTATAATTCACCCCTCCACTTT. Its translation: CASSLPTSYNSPLHF.

The chain combines TRBV7-6 with TRBJ1-4; D not certain. This CDR3 contains 15 residues. The germline gives CDR1 SGHVS, CDR2 FNYEAQ. V shed 5 bases and J shed 5 bases, with 15 bases lying between them. The CDR3 sequence: CASSPPGEWNEKLFF. DNA of the CDR3: TGTGCCAGCAGCCCCCCTGGGGAATGGAATGAAAAACTGTTTTTT.

V and J are TRBV6-1 and TRBJ1-3; D unclear. V was trimmed by 6 bases and J by 3 bases, leaving 6 bases between them. The germline V gene has CDR1 MNHNS and CDR2 SASEGT. This CDR3 spans 12 amino acids. The DNA of the CDR3 is TGTGCCAGCAGCTCGGTTGGAAACACCATATATTTT. Translated: CASSSVGNTIYF.

J is TRBJ1-5 and V is TRBV9, with D unresolved. The CDR3 has 14 amino acids. Germline values: CDR1 SGDLS, CDR2 YYNGEE. Trimming left V 4 bases short and J 3 bases short, with 11 bases between. The CDR3 bases are TGTGCCAGCAGCCACGGGGATGCCAATCAGCCCCAGCATTTT. Its translation is CASSHGDANQPQHF.

This chain joins TRBV2 and TRBJ1-2; a possible D gene is TRBD1 (5 bases). CDR1 is SNHLY and CDR2 is FYNNEI in the germline V gene. The V gene lost 9 bases and the J gene lost 2 bases, with 13 bases spanning the gap. The length of the CDR3 is 13 residues. The CDR3 reads CASHGGANYGYTF. The CDR3 nucleotides are TGTGCCAGTCACGGCGGGGCGAACTATGGCTACACCTTC. Variable domain in full (rest from reference TRBV2 and TRBJ1-2): EPEVTQTPSHQVTQMGQEVILRCVPISNHLYFYWYRQILGQKVEFLVSFYNNEISEKSEIFDDQFSVERPDGSNFTLKIRSTKLEDSAMYFCASHGGANYGYTFGSGTRLTVV.

This chain's CDR3 is CASSYPGGQGDTYF. The CDR3 DNA reads as TGTGCCAGCAGTTACCCCGGTGGACAGGGAGATACCTACTTC. The chain couples TRBV6-2 or TRBV6-3 to TRBJ2-7; 8 bases are shared with TRBD1. The V segment lost 2 bases and the J segment 13 bases; nucleotides outside the gene matches: 13. The CDR3 length is 14 residues. Per the germline V gene, CDR1 is MNHEY and CDR2 is SVGEGT.

This clonotype was seen once. The chain joins TRBV21-1 to TRBJ1-5; the table's D call, TRBD1, has no DNA check behind it. TRBV21-1 is recorded as a pseudogene. This CDR3 comprises 17 residues. In DNA, the CDR3 is TGTGCCAGCAGCCTTCGCTGTCCCTGCAGATCATACCAGCCCCAGCATTTT. This sequence encodes CASSLRCPCRSYQPQHF.